This T cell receptor (beta chain) was identified in a study of vaccination and CD4 T cells after COVID-19 (dated by TCRdb to between 2020 and 2023). About the investigation overall: SARS-CoV-2 positivity had been established in the convalescent patients by nasal swab PCR, and mild disease was recorded in some 10 of these patients and severe disease in one. In control cultures, a CEFX viral epitope pool was used as positive control, an HIV-1 Nef peptide pool was used as negative control, or no peptide was added. Post-COVID blood samples from convalescent patients were collected a median of around 110 days after diagnosis, with a range of about 35 to 161 days. Participants got two doses of the Pfizer-BioNTech BNT162b2 vaccine (n=8) or two doses of the Moderna mRNA-1273 vaccine (n=2). The spike-specific CD4+ TCR repertoire was compared before and after mRNA vaccination in fewer than eleven COVID-19 convalescent patients and a few infection-naive healthy vaccine recipients. The time from the second vaccine dose to post-vaccine blood sampling had a median of 72 days and ranged from about 12 to 241 days. In the convalescent cohort there were six males and four females, among whom were two Hispanic individuals, seven Caucasians, two Asians and one multiracial person. Culture stimuli were overlapping spike peptide pools from SARS-CoV-2 and from the common cold coronaviruses HCoV-NL63, HCoV-OC43 and HCoV-229E. Paper-wide results and their limitations: Nearly all vaccine-specific clones in convalescent patients (304 of 307) were mono-reactive for SARS-CoV-2 spike rather than cross-reactive with common cold coronaviruses. The study included relatively few convalescent patients and did not analyze early timepoints after natural infection. Among convalescent patients, a median about 87% of the SARS-CoV-2-reactive clones seen after vaccination appeared only after vaccination, which suggests priming specific to the vaccine. Although the median number of SARS-CoV-2-reactive clonotypes went up from around 19 after infection to 38 after vaccination, the increase was not significant.

Measured from the cysteine to the phenylalanine, the CDR3 is 15 residues long. The kept DNA is CDR3 alone, 45 bases in frame from the first base. V and J are truncated by 2 bases and 8 bases respectively, leaving an intervening sequence of 18 bases. According to the germline V gene, CDR1 reads SGHVS and CDR2 reads FQNEAQ. The protocol used for the library was PCR. DNA from cultured CD4+ T cells was subjected to TCR sequencing with the Oncomine TCR Beta short-read assay at the Johns Hopkins FTIC core. The QIAamp micro DNA kit was used to extract genomic DNA from the cultured CD4+ T cells. The Oncomine TCR Beta libraries from cultured CD4+ T cells were pooled using unique dual indexes and then sequenced on an Illumina iSeq 100. Processing in the source paper ran as follows. Non-productive sequences were removed, and CDR3s that did not start with C, did not end with F or W, or were shorter than 7 amino acids were discarded. Antigen-specific clonotypes were identified with the MANAFEST web application by comparing peptide-stimulated wells with reference and other culture wells. To be called positive, a clone needed an FDR below 0.05, an odds ratio above 5, and a productive frequency above 0.1% in at least two of three replicate wells. A clonotype counted as cross-reactive if it showed significant expansion both in the SARS-CoV-2 spike wells and in at least one common cold coronavirus spike condition. Similarity between CDR3 sequences was evaluated in R version 3.6.1 using Levenshtein distances (stringdist) and unrooted phylogenetic trees (ape). In-frame beta chains were kept once TCRdb had trimmed the public reads at Q25 with fastp and called clones with MiXCR. For every CDR3 protein sequence, its rows merge into one entry that carries the most common genes and DNA. The V and J calls here are based on TCRdb, not the publication. This sample lists more than 7,500 distinct CDR3 sequences; 50% to 60% were detected once. The ten largest clones represent 7.3% of the sample.

In the paper's terms, the treatment or condition label means: roughly ten-day PBMC culture with coronavirus spike peptide pools or control peptides (ViraFEST assay). The study used the ViraFEST assay, which expanded antigen-specific T cells with peptide pools and then identified expanded clonotypes by TCR sequencing. The positive SARS-CoV-2 PCR tests of the convalescent patients were dated from March to December 2020, before the Alpha, Beta and Delta variants emerged in the United States. PBMCs were cultured at under 2.5 million per well in IMDM supplemented with approximately 5% human AB serum and about 10 IU/ml IL-2, with approximately 10 ug/ml peptide pools added. Half of the culture medium was replaced with fresh IL-2-containing medium on days 3 and 7. CD4+ T cells were isolated after approximately ten days of culture through negative selection using the EasySep CD4+ T cell isolation kit. Ficoll-Paque Plus gradient centrifugation was used to isolate PBMCs from whole blood, and the isolated PBMCs were then either used fresh or cryopreserved at -140C. Culture conditions were generally each tested in triplicate wells.

This clonotype qualifies as medium-sized (0.01 to 0.1%). Its antigen is still unknown. No base qualities exist here, and no much larger clone lies one base off it. This TCR was sampled from a human donor who had recovered from COVID-19. Source material: CD4+ T cells from blood, cultured in vitro. This chain is built from TRBV7-8 and TRBJ1-2, with no reliable assignment of the D segment. The CDR3 corresponds to CASSLLSSRVGGYTF. The DNA sequence reads TGTGCCAGCAGCTTACTCTCGAGTCGGGTCGGGGGCTACACCTTC.